The sequence of this T cell receptor beta chain was determined in a study of STAT3 mutations in large granular lymphocyte leukemia. Trimming left V 3 bases short and J 2 bases short, with 11 bases between. The CDR3 is 13 residues long. Per germline, CDR1 GTSNPN and CDR2 SVGIG (reference sequence). A remark on this clone: The antigen is undetermined.

Notes on the study in general: Every T-LGLL patient had at least one immunodominant TCRbeta clonotype.

Around 40,000 productive templates were obtained per sample on average. The protocol was immunoSEQ multiplex PCR, while the TCRdb copy is restricted to in-frame clones and leaves out a portion. The sample carries 2,000 to 3,000 clones, about 48% recorded once. The clonotype was recovered from a man in his 60s with T-cell large granular lymphocyte leukemia. Some clones in this sample may be carry-over from other donors' samples. This chain uses TRBV30 with TRBJ2-7; perhaps TRBD1 as D (6 bases). What was sequenced was peripheral blood mononuclear cells. The DNA for the CDR3 is TGTGCCTGGAGAGGACAGAAACCCTACGAGCAGTACTTC. Protein: CAWRGQKPYEQYF.